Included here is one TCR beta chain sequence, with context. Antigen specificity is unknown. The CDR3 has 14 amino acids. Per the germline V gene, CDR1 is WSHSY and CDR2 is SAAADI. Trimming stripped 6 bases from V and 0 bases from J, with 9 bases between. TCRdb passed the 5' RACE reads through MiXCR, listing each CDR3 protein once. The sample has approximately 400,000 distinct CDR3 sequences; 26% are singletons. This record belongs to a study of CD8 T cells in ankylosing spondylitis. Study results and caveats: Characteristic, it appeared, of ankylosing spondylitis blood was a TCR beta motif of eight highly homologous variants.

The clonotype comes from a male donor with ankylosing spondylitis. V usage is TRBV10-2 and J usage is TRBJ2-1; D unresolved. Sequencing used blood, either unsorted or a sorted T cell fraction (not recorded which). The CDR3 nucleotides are TGCGCCAGCAGATCAGCCGGCTCCTACAATGAGCAGTTCTTC. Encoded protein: CASRSAGSYNEQFF.